This T cell receptor beta chain was profiled in a study of CD8 T cells in Susac syndrome. Sequencing of TCR beta was undertaken in CD8+ and CD4+ T cells derived from blood. Multiple sclerosis controls were treatment-naive patients with stable or active relapsing-remitting disease. The CD8+ and CD4+ T cells were negatively isolated, with the TEMRA cells enriched by FACS. Germline V gives CDR1 MGHRA, CDR2 YSYEKL. The CDR3 sequence is 19 residues long. Trimming removed 0 bases at V and 2 bases at J, with 20 bases between. This clonotype appeared once. With random hexamers, 0.5 to 1 ug RNA was reverse transcribed. Amplification of the TCR beta CDR3 was carried out by immunoSEQ multiplex PCR, which spanned a total of 54 Vbeta and 13 Jbeta segments. Each CDR3 protein gets one entry after TCRdb re-called the immunoSEQ multiplex PCR reads with MiXCR. Of around 280,000 distinct CDR3 sequences in the sample, around 84% are singletons; the top ten hold approximately 0.11%.

The clonotype originates from a human donor with multiple sclerosis. This rearrangement joins TRBV4-1 to TRBJ2-4; D is undetermined. The sample taken for sequencing was CD8+ T cells from PBMCs. CDR3: CASSQDGQTNPATKNIQYF. In DNA form, the CDR3 reads TGCGCCAGCAGCCAAGACGGCCAAACAAACCCGGCGACCAAAAACATTCAGTACTTC.